Below, one TCR beta chain is given with its context. This receptor's antigen is unknown. Per-base quality was not reported, and no clone a single base away is much larger than it. The CDR3 measures 15 amino acids from cysteine to phenylalanine. The DNA shown is the 45-base CDR3, in frame from base 1. A distance of 11 bases separates the germline ends of V and J, which lose 3 bases and 2 bases respectively. The germline V gene (reference sequence) supplies CDR1 LNHDA and CDR2 SQIVND. The trial excluded patients who had a history of autoimmune disease or who were on systemic immunosuppression. Peripheral blood for TCR sequencing was collected from all dose cohorts at baseline, on cycle 4 day 1, and on cycle 7 day 1. The samples were taken from a phase I, first-in-human, multicenter, open-label dose-escalation trial of ivuxolimab. Adults with locally advanced or metastatic melanoma, renal cell carcinoma, hepatocellular carcinoma or head and neck squamous cell carcinoma were enrolled in the trial. Before TCR sequencing, CD4+ and CD8+ T cells were separately sorted from peripheral blood.

The sample comes from a study of OX40 agonist ivuxolimab in advanced cancers. Regarding the research as a whole: Ivuxolimab was a fully human IgG2 agonistic monoclonal antibody targeting the costimulatory receptor OX40 (CD134). Intravenous ivuxolimab was administered to patients every 2 weeks at six dose levels: 0.01, 0.1, 0.3, 1.5, 3 and 10 mg/kg. Of the approximately 54 patients in dose escalation, about 20 had hepatocellular carcinoma, some 15 had melanoma, 9 had renal cell carcinoma and 9 had head and neck cancer. A male proportion of around 83% and a mean age of approximately 55 years, ranging from roughly 20 to 80, were recorded for the dose-escalation cohort. Prior anti-PD-1, anti-PD-L1 or anti-CTLA-4 therapy was permitted, and about 40% of dose-escalation patients had received checkpoint inhibitors. Partial responses occurred in three dose-escalation patients, of whom one had hepatocellular carcinoma and two had cutaneous melanoma. Peripheral TCRbeta sequencing aimed to test whether ivuxolimab altered TCR sequence diversity and caused clonal T-cell expansion. The paper describes the monotherapy dose-escalation part (N = 52 patients) of the phase I trial of ivuxolimab. General conclusions and limits of the study: At doses of 0.1 to 3.0 mg/kg, clonal expansion of both CD4+ and CD8+ blood T cells was observed from baseline to week 6. Low levels of normalized T-cell clonal expansion were also seen in some patients who did not respond. After ivuxolimab, expanded clones were on average more numerous among CD8+ T cells than among CD4+ T cells. The antigen specificity of the peripheral T cells that underwent clonal expansion was not determined. In partial responders in the 0.1-3.0 mg/kg groups, normalized peripheral clonal expansion was found to be among the lowest, especially among CD8+ T cells.

Genomic DNA was isolated from the sorted cells so that the TCRbeta CDR3 region could be sequenced. The immunoSEQ Assay was used to sequence the TCRbeta CDR3 regions. TCRdb retrieved this table from immuneACCESS and kept in-frame rearrangements only. Not all clones are present; in checked studies, unresolved V genes account for under half, and no reason is known for the remainder. The sample table records under 65,000 clones; more than 80% of these occur just once. The ten largest clones represent approximately 11% of the sample. The sequence links TRBV19 to TRBJ1-5; the D gene cannot be named for sure. This sample comprised CD4+ or CD8+ T cells sorted from blood, obtained in a trial of the OX40 agonist ivuxolimab. The origin of this receptor is an adult with an advanced solid tumor such as melanoma, head and neck, liver or kidney cancer. The CDR3 amino acid sequence is: CASSMGSVGNQPQHF. The bases read TGTGCCAGTAGTATGGGGTCCGTAGGCAATCAGCCCCAGCATTTT.